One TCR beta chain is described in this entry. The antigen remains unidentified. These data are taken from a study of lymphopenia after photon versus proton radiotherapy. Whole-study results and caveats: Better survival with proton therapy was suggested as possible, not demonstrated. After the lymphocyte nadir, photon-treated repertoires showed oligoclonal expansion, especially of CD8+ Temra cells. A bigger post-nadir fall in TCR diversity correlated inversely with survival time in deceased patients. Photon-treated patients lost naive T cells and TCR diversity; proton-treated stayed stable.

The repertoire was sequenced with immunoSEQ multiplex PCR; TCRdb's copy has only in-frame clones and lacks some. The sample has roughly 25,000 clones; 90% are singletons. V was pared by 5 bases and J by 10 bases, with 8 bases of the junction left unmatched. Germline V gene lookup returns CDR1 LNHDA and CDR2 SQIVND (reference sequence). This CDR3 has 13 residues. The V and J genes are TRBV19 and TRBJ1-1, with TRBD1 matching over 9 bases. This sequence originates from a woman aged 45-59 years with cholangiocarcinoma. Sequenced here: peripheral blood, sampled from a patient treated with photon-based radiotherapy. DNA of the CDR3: TGTGCCAGTAGTCCTACCGGGACAGGGAGAGCTTTCTTT. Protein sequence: CASSPTGTGRAFF.